This passage covers 26 T cell receptor beta chains from one sample sequenced in a study of shared clonotypes between healthy human individuals. Data came from immunoSEQ multiplex PCR; TCRdb stores just in-frame clones and leaves some out. The table includes hundreds of thousands of clones, 80% to 95% detected once. The naive CD8 subset, CD45RO-negative cells positively selected for CCR7, excluded terminally differentiated effector memory CD45RA+ cells. Material: naive CD8+ T cells sorted from blood. These receptor sequences come from a young man in good health.

On this clone: This CDR3 is also generated by other DNA sequences in the sample. The chain is built from TRBV19 and TRBJ2-1; D is uncertain. The CDR3 is 12 amino acids. The V gene lost 1 base and the J gene lost 7 bases, with 5 bases spanning the gap. Germline assignment: CDR1 LNHDA and CDR2 SQIVND (reference sequence). The CDR3 protein is CASSIAGNEQFF. The CDR3, as DNA: TGTGCCAGTAGTATAGCAGGTAATGAGCAGTTCTTC.

The CDR3 DNA is TGTTGGACAGATACGCAGTATTTT. Protein: CWTDTQYF. This chain uses TRBV21-1 with TRBJ2-3. TRBV21-1 is assigned pseudogene status. The CDR3 has 8 residues.

The rearrangement uses TRBV27 and TRBJ2-3, with 15 bases that match TRBD2. Trimming took 5 bases from V and 0 from J; bases not matched to a gene: 9. This CDR3 has 19 amino acids. The germline CDR1 and CDR2 sequences are MNHEY and SMNVEV (reference sequence). The CDR3 nucleotides read TGTGCCAGCAGTAAATTCGGGGGACTAGCGGGAGGAAGCACAGATACGCAGTATTTT. This sequence encodes CASSKFGGLAGGSTDTQYF.

The V and J genes are TRBV27 and TRBJ2-3, with D unresolved. Germline V gene data show CDR1 as MNHEY and CDR2 as SMNVEV (reference sequence). V gave up 4 bases and J gave up 0 bases, with 11 bases separating them. The CDR3 runs to 15 residues. The CDR3 sequence is CASSSRPASTDTQYF. CDR3 DNA sequence: TGTGCCAGCAGTTCCCGCCCCGCGAGCACAGATACGCAGTATTTT.

The V call is TRBV27, the J call TRBJ2-1; no reliable D call. V was clipped by 5 bases and J by 6 bases, with 5 bases between them. Per the germline V gene, CDR1 is MNHEY and CDR2 is SMNVEV (reference sequence). The CDR3 extends over 11 amino acids. The CDR3 DNA reads as TGTGCCAGCAGTGGGGTCAATGAGCAGTTCTTC. This sequence encodes CASSGVNEQFF.

V gene TRBV10-2 combines with J gene TRBJ2-7; D is undetermined. V was clipped by 7 bases and J by 1 base, with 11 bases between them. This CDR3 comprises 13 residues. In germline, CDR1 is WSHSY, CDR2 SAAADI. The CDR3 is CASTVGASYEQYF. Here the CDR3 DNA reads TGCGCCAGCACTGTAGGAGCGTCCTACGAGCAGTACTTC.

The chain has TRBV4-1 and TRBJ2-7; 8 bases line up with TRBD1. J lost 7 bases, V lost 3 bases, and 11 bases had no gene match. The CDR3 covers 15 residues. Germline CDR1 MGHRA, CDR2 YSYEKL. The CDR3 region has the DNA TGCGCCAGCAGCCATTTTAGCAGGGGGCACGAAGAGCAGTACTTC. It yields the protein CASSHFSRGHEEQYF.

This chain joins TRBV28 and TRBJ2-5, with TRBD1 matching 7 bases. The V gene end was trimmed by 5 bases and the J gene end by 0 bases; junction bases not matched to a gene: 9. Germline CDR1 is MDHEN and CDR2 is SYDVKM. The CDR3 totals 16 residues. The CDR3 coding sequence is TGTGCCAGCAGTCTGTACTGGGACAGCGACCAAGAGACCCAGTACTTC. It specifies CASSLYWDSDQETQYF. The variable domain in full, completed from reference TRBV28 and TRBJ2-5, reads DVKVTQSSRYLVKRTGEKVFLECVQDMDHENMFWYRQDPGLGLRLIYFSYDVKMKEKGDIPEGYSVSREKKERFSLILESASTNQTSMYLCASSLYWDSDQETQYFGPGTRLLVL.

The chain recombines TRBV4-1 with TRBJ2-3; D is unclear. Germline CDR1 and CDR2: MGHRA and YSYEKL. The ends were cut back, 1 base at V and 3 bases at J, with 5 bases in the middle. This CDR3 contains 13 residues. The CDR3: CASSQVVTDTQYF. The CDR3 DNA sequence: TGCGCCAGCAGCCAAGTAGTTACAGATACGCAGTATTTT.

The gene calls are TRBV7-9 and TRBJ2-3; 14 bases fit TRBD2. The CDR3 is 19 amino acids. From germline, CDR1 is SEHNR and CDR2 FQNEAQ (reference sequence). The junction had 13 bases not matched to a gene; V was cut back by 3 bases and J by 5 bases. CDR3 DNA sequence: TGTGCCAGCAGCTTGGTAAGGATCGGGACTAGCGGGAGAAAAGATACGCAGTATTTT. Protein: CASSLVRIGTSGRKDTQYF.

The V gene is TRBV4-1, the J gene TRBJ2-7, with 7 bases lining up with TRBD1. V shed 3 bases, J shed 2 bases, and the junction held 7 bases outside the gene matches. The CDR3 has 15 amino acids. CDR1 and CDR2 (germline): MGHRA, YSYEKL. Here the CDR3 DNA reads TGCGCCAGCAGCCAGGCCGGACAGGCACCCTACGAGCAGTACTTC. Translated, it gives CASSQAGQAPYEQYF.

The rearrangement joins TRBV28 to TRBJ2-7; D is perhaps TRBD2 (6 bases). The CDR3 contains 14 residues. V was shortened by 2 bases and J by 3 bases, with 11 bases between the two germline ends. The germline V gene has CDR1 MDHEN and CDR2 SYDVKM. CDR3 sequence: CASSLNAGFYEQYF. For the CDR3, the DNA is TGTGCCAGCAGTTTAAATGCGGGATTCTACGAGCAGTACTTC.

The chain couples TRBV5-4 to TRBJ2-7, with 8 bases lining up with TRBD1. J gave up 5 bases and V 0 bases, and 7 bases lay outside the gene matches. The CDR3 contains 15 residues. Germline V lookup: CDR1 SGHNT, CDR2 YYREEE (reference sequence). The CDR3: CASSLDYNRGDEQYF. The CDR3 DNA reads as TGTGCCAGCAGCTTGGATTACAACAGGGGGGACGAGCAGTACTTC. Full variable domain (rest looked up from reference TRBV5-4 and TRBJ2-7): ETGVTQSPTHLIKTRGQQVTLRCSSQSGHNTVSWYQQALGQGPQFIFQYYREEENGRGNFPPRFSGLQFPNYSSELNVNALELDDSALYLCASSLDYNRGDEQYFGPGTRLTVT.

The chain combines TRBV25-1 with TRBJ1-1; D gene uncertain. Germline assignment: CDR1 MGHDK and CDR2 SYGVNS. The ends were cut back, 3 bases at V and 1 base at J, with 9 bases in the middle. The CDR3 is 14 amino acids. CDR3 nucleotide sequence: TGTGCCAGCAGTGAGGGAGGGTCGAACACTGAAGCTTTCTTT. It is translated as CASSEGGSNTEAFF.

J is TRBJ2-3 and V is TRBV13; D might be TRBD1 (6 bases). V was trimmed by 5 bases and J by 8 bases, leaving 11 bases between them. The CDR3 has 12 amino acids. Germline values: CDR1 PRHDT, CDR2 FYEKMQ (reference sequence). CDR3: CASSPEQGTQYF. As DNA, the CDR3 is TGTGCCAGCAGCCCAGAACAGGGTACGCAGTATTTT.

The chain uses TRBV19 and TRBJ1-1; no reliable D call. The CDR3 covers 14 residues. Germline CDR1 reads LNHDA; CDR2 reads SQIVND (reference sequence). V was trimmed by 4 bases and J by 1 base, leaving 10 bases between them. CDR3 amino acids: CASSRITSNTEAFF. In DNA form, the CDR3 reads TGTGCCAGTAGTAGGATTACATCGAACACTGAAGCTTTCTTT.

This clone was found once. The V call is TRBV9, the J call TRBJ2-7; no clear D gene. Trimming cost V 4 bases and J 6 bases, with 20 bases left between them. The germline gives CDR1 SGDLS, CDR2 YYNGEE. The CDR3 totals 15 residues. Here the CDR3 DNA reads TGTGCCAGCAGCCCACAGTTTAAAGGTCGTGGCGAGCAGTACTTC. Translating it yields CASSPQFKGRGEQYF.

The rearrangement joins TRBV7-6 to TRBJ1-2; D not certain. The CDR3 is 12 residues long. Trimming pared 6 bases from V and 8 bases from J, leaving 13 bases between. In germline, CDR1 is SGHVS, CDR2 FNYEAQ. The CDR3 sequence: CASRRGSEGYTF. In DNA, the CDR3 is TGTGCCAGCAGGAGAGGGAGCGAAGGCTACACCTTC.

This chain uses TRBV7-9 with TRBJ1-4; TRBD1 might be the D (5 bases). The CDR3 totals 13 residues. Trimming took 5 bases from V and 7 from J, leaving 11 bases between them. Germline CDR1 is SEHNR and CDR2 is FQNEAQ (reference sequence). The CDR3 coding sequence is TGTGCCAGCAGCAAGCCGGGACCTGAAAAACTGTTTTTT. This gives the protein CASSKPGPEKLFF.

In this sample, this clone turned up a few times. The junction departs from germline at one end; a sequencing error may be responsible. The V gene is TRBV7-7, the J gene TRBJ1-5; D may be TRBD1 (6 bases). Germline-derived CDR1 and CDR2 are SSHAT and FNYEAQ (reference sequence). This CDR3 is 20 amino acids long. The CDR3 bases are TGTGCTAGCAGCCCTGATCCAAAGACAGGCCGGACGTATAGCAATCAGCCCCAGCATTTT. Translation gives CASSPDPKTGRTYSNQPQHF. The whole variable domain, remainder taken from reference TRBV7-7 and TRBJ1-5, is GAGVSQSPRYKVTKRGQDVTLRCDPISSHATLYWYQQALGQGPEFLTYFNYEAQPDKSGLPSDRFSAERPEGSISTLTIQRTEQRDSAMYRCASSPDPKTGRTYSNQPQHFGDGTRLSIL.

The chain carries TRBV7-9 and TRBJ2-7; a weak D match, TRBD2 (7 bases). The V gene lost 5 bases and the J gene lost 2 bases, with 10 bases spanning the gap. Per germline, CDR1 SEHNR and CDR2 FQNEAQ (reference sequence). This CDR3 is 13 amino acids long. CDR3 nucleotide sequence: TGTGCCAGCAGCCAGCGGGACACCTACGAGCAGTACTTC. Encoded protein: CASSQRDTYEQYF.

The J gene is TRBJ2-7, the V gene TRBV7-9; D ambiguous. Germline V gene data show CDR1 as SEHNR and CDR2 as FQNEAQ (reference sequence). This CDR3 contains 12 residues. The V end lost 3 bases, the J end lost 3 bases, and 6 bases lay between the germline ends. The CDR3 DNA is TGTGCCAGCAGCTTTTCCGACTACGAGCAGTACTTC. This sequence encodes CASSFSDYEQYF.

The chain is built from TRBV29-1 and TRBJ2-5; a weak D match, TRBD1 (6 bases). V dropped 6 bases and J dropped 5 bases, with 19 bases sitting between them. Germline V gives CDR1 SQVTM, CDR2 ANQGSEA. The CDR3 length is 14 residues. The CDR3 DNA follows: TGCAGCGTGGTCGGGGACACCGGTCGGGAGACCCAGTACTTC. Its translation: CSVVGDTGRETQYF. The complete variable domain, with remaining parts taken from reference TRBV29-1 and TRBJ2-5, reads SAVISQKPSRDICQRGTSLTIQCQVDSQVTMMFWYRQQPGQSLTLIATANQGSEATYESGFVIDKFPISRPNLTFSTLTVSNMSPEDSSIYLCSVVGDTGRETQYFGPGTRLLVL.

Comment on this clone: Other nucleotide sequences from this sample produce the same CDR3. The gene calls are TRBV9 and TRBJ2-5; maybe TRBD2 (6 bases). This CDR3 contains 14 residues. V was pared by 0 bases and J by 4 bases, with 10 bases between. CDR1 is SGDLS and CDR2 is YYNGEE in the germline V gene. For the CDR3, the DNA is TGTGCCAGCAGCGTAGGCGGGGCAGGAGAGACCCAGTACTTC. Translating gives CASSVGGAGETQYF. The whole variable domain, remainder taken from reference TRBV9 and TRBJ2-5, is DSGVTQTPKHLITATGQRVTLRCSPRSGDLSVYWYQQSLDQGLQFLIQYYNGEERAKGNILERFSAQQFPDLHSELNLSSLELGDSALYFCASSVGGAGETQYFGPGTRLLVL.

The chain uses TRBV6-5 and TRBJ2-3, with D hard to call. V lost 2 bases and J lost 5, with 11 bases in between. From germline, CDR1 is MNHEY and CDR2 SVGAGI. This CDR3 region has 14 residues. DNA for the CDR3: TGTGCCAGCAGTTACGGAAGTTTGAGAGATACGCAGTATTTT. Its protein product is CASSYGSLRDTQYF.

This clone was observed once. The gene calls are TRBV15 and TRBJ2-7; D gene ambiguous. This CDR3 contains 13 residues. Looked up from germline, CDR1 is LNHNV and CDR2 is YYDKDF (reference sequence). V lost 3 bases and J lost 5, with 11 bases in between. CDR3 sequence reads: CATSSGRINEQYF. The CDR3 DNA reads as TGTGCCACCAGCAGCGGCCGGATTAACGAGCAGTACTTC.